Listed here are 21 T cell receptor beta chains from one sample, sequenced in a study of T cells in Graves' hyperthyroidism and ophthalmopathy. TCR beta CDR3 regions were amplified from RNA. First-round RT-PCR with HTBI primers amplified the TCR CDR3 region. TCRdb used MiXCR to reprocess the multiplex PCR reads, holding one entry per CDR3 protein. This sample has more than 500,000 distinct CDR3 sequences; roughly 16% occur once, and the top ten carry around 3.9%. Input material: blood. These receptor sequences come from a woman between 25 and 40 years old with Graves' hyperthyroidism.

The table lists this clonotype with many counts. The V call is TRBV5-1, the J call TRBJ2-1; D possibly corresponds to TRBD1 (6 bases). The V gene's germline CDR1 is SGHRS and CDR2 YFSETQ. The V gene lost 4 bases and the J gene lost 5 bases, with 13 bases spanning the gap. This CDR3 spans 14 amino acids. The CDR3 sequence is CASSGDNSNNEQFF. DNA of the CDR3: TGCGCCAGCAGCGGGGACAACTCTAACAATGAGCAGTTCTTC.

Only a few counts were recorded for this clonotype. This rearrangement joins TRBV20-1 to TRBJ1-5; the D gene is possibly TRBD1 (6 bases). CDR3 size: 14 residues. CDR1 is DFQATT and CDR2 is SNEGSKA in the germline V gene (reference sequence). V was clipped by 3 bases and J by 7 bases, with 16 bases between them. CDR3 sequence reads: CSASPAGAGQPQHF. CDR3 nucleotide sequence: TGCAGTGCTAGCCCGGCAGGGGCGGGCCAGCCCCAGCATTTT.

This clonotype showed up just a few times. V and J are TRBV18 and TRBJ2-6, with D possibly TRBD2 on 6 matching bases. The length of the CDR3 is 15 residues. Germline CDR1 KGHSH, CDR2 LQKENI. V gave up 6 bases and J gave up 0 bases, with 9 bases separating them. In nucleotides, the CDR3 is TGTGCCAGCTCCGGAGCGGGCTCTGGGGCCAACGTCCTGACTTTC. Translating gives CASSGAGSGANVLTF.

Turning to this clonotype: This may come from a read error, since a much larger clone is one base off. V usage is TRBV27 and J usage is TRBJ2-7; a weak D match, TRBD2 (6 bases). Germline V CDR1 and CDR2: MNHEY, SMNVEV (reference sequence). The CDR3 runs 14 residues. With 4 bases removed from V and 5 bases from J, the gap between germline ends came to 15 bases. Written as DNA, the CDR3 is TGTGCCAGCAGTTCGAGGGGAGGAGGGCACGAGCAGTACTTC. Translation gives CASSSRGGGHEQYF.

In its sample, this clonotype was seen many times. This chain uses TRBV28 with TRBJ2-5, with 9 nucleotides matching TRBD1. With V trimmed by 7 bases and J by 2 bases, 2 bases remained unmatched. Per the germline V gene, CDR1 is MDHEN and CDR2 is SYDVKM. This CDR3 has 13 residues. The CDR3 DNA sequence: TGTGCCAGCATCGGACAGGGGCAAGAGACCCAGTACTTC. It specifies CASIGQGQETQYF.

V is TRBV4-1 and J is TRBJ1-3; 7 bases map to TRBD1. The CDR3 has 17 amino acids. Germline CDR1 is MGHRA and CDR2 is YSYEKL. J was trimmed by 2 bases and V by 1 base; bases with no gene match: 8. DNA for the CDR3: TGCGCCAGCAGCCAAGTTCGATCGAGGGGGCCTGGAAACACCATATATTTT. It is translated as CASSQVRSRGPGNTIYF.

This clonotype was seen a few times. The V call is TRBV7-3, the J call TRBJ2-1, with D uncertain. V lost 5 bases to trimming and J lost 8 bases, with 10 bases between them. The germline V gene encodes CDR1 SGHTA and CDR2 FQGTGA. CDR3 length: 12 residues. This CDR3 is CASSDRADEQFF. The CDR3 coding sequence is TGTGCCAGCAGCGACCGGGCTGATGAGCAGTTCTTC.

In this sample, this clonotype turned up many times. This chain links TRBV19 with TRBJ1-1, with 7 bases aligning to TRBD1. CDR3 length: 15 residues. Trimming removed 5 bases from V and 0 bases from J; junction bases left unmatched: 6. Germline CDR1 LNHDA, CDR2 SQIVND (reference sequence). The CDR3 DNA reads as TGTGCCAGTAGTCCGGGACAGCTCATGAACACTGAAGCTTTCTTT. Its translation: CASSPGQLMNTEAFF.

This clonotype was found many times. V usage is TRBV20-1 and J usage is TRBJ2-3; TRBD1 matches 9 bases. The CDR3 is made up of 14 amino acids. Germline CDR1 reads DFQATT; CDR2 reads SNEGSKA (reference sequence). Unmatched junction bases numbered 10, after V lost 6 bases and J lost 6 bases. CDR3 in DNA: TGCAGTGCGCCCGGGACAGGGATCGTGGATACGCAGTATTTT. It encodes CSAPGTGIVDTQYF.

This clonotype was counted at least ten times. V usage is TRBV30 and J usage is TRBJ2-1; 9 bases are shared with TRBD2. The CDR3 totals 12 residues. Germline CDR1 GTSNPN, CDR2 SVGIG (reference sequence). V dropped 2 bases and J dropped 10; count of bases not matched to a gene: 3. The CDR3 DNA is TGTGCCTGGAGTCCTAGCGGGACAGAGCAGTTCTTC. It yields the protein CAWSPSGTEQFF.

This clonotype was seen many times. This chain joins TRBV28 and TRBJ2-7, with D perhaps matching TRBD1 (6 bases). Germline V gene lookup returns CDR1 MDHEN and CDR2 SYDVKM. The CDR3 loop spans 16 amino acids. Trimming stripped 6 bases from V and 4 bases from J, with 22 bases between. CDR3 in amino acids: CASSSPTGNSRYEQYF. The CDR3 DNA follows: TGTGCCAGCAGCTCCCCCACAGGGAACAGCCGTTACGAGCAGTACTTC.

The J gene is TRBJ1-1, the V gene TRBV11-2, with D hard to call. CDR3 length: 13 amino acids. The V and J ends lost 7 bases and 3 bases respectively, with 12 bases between them. The germline gives CDR1 SGHAT, CDR2 FQNNGV. The CDR3 DNA is TGTGCCAGCACCACACACCTGTACACTGAAGCTTTCTTT. Residues: CASTTHLYTEAFF.

A few counts support this clonotype. This chain links TRBV5-1 with TRBJ2-6; D remains ambiguous. This CDR3 contains 14 residues. The V end lost 5 bases, the J end lost 0 bases, and 6 bases lay between the germline ends. Germline V lookup: CDR1 SGHRS, CDR2 YFSETQ. The chain's CDR3 is CASSQTSGANVLTF. The CDR3 coding sequence is TGCGCCAGCAGTCAAACCTCTGGGGCCAACGTCCTGACTTTC.

The chain joins TRBV25-1 to TRBJ2-2, with 15 bases identical to TRBD2. Looked up from germline, CDR1 is MGHDK and CDR2 is SYGVNS. With V trimmed by 6 bases and J by 3 bases, 8 bases remained unmatched. The CDR3 totals 18 residues. The CDR3 coding sequence is TGTGCCAGCAGCCAACCTCGGACTAGCGGGGGGGACACCGGGGAGCTGTTTTTT. This sequence encodes CASSQPRTSGGDTGELFF.

The chain is built from TRBV4-3 and TRBJ2-1, with D possibly being TRBD1 or TRBD2 (5 bases each). V lost 0 bases to trimming and J lost 7 bases, with 16 bases between them. CDR1 LGHNA and CDR2 YSLEER come from the germline V gene. There are 16 residues in the CDR3. The chain's CDR3 is CASSQDWGSWTNEQFF. The CDR3 DNA is TGCGCCAGCAGCCAAGATTGGGGGTCCTGGACAAATGAGCAGTTCTTC.

This clonotype has ten or more counts. This chain links TRBV5-1 with TRBJ1-1; D unclear. The CDR3 runs 13 residues. Germline V CDR1 and CDR2: SGHRS, YFSETQ. Between the trimmed V and J ends, which lost 0 bases and 8 bases, there was a span of 11 bases. CDR3 residues: CASSLGAGPEAFF. CDR3 DNA: TGCGCCAGCAGCTTGGGGGCAGGTCCCGAAGCTTTCTTT. Using reference TRBV5-1 and TRBJ1-1 for the parts outside the CDR3, the full variable domain is KAGVTQTPRYLIKTRGQQVTLSCSPISGHRSVSWYQQTPGQGLQFLFEYFSETQRNKGNFPGRFSGRQFSNSRSEMNVSTLELGDSALYLCASSLGAGPEAFFGQGTRLTVV.

This clonotype has at least ten counts. The chain links TRBV11-3 to TRBJ2-1, with TRBD1 matching over 10 bases. Germline trimming cut 5 bases from V and 7 bases from J; bases unmatched to any gene: 8. From germline, CDR1 is SGHNT and CDR2 YENEEA. CDR3 length: 15 residues. CDR3 in amino acids: CASSRGQGDGNEQFF. The CDR3 DNA reads as TGTGCCAGCAGCCGCGGACAGGGGGATGGAAATGAGCAGTTCTTC.

This sequence joins TRBV7-9 and TRBJ1-6, with TRBD1 as a possible D gene (5 bases). The V gene's germline CDR1 is SEHNR and CDR2 FQNEAQ (reference sequence). The germline V and J ends were trimmed by 3 bases and 10 bases, with 7 bases remaining between them. The CDR3 sequence is 12 residues long. The CDR3 loop reads CASSLGESPLHF. CDR3 nucleotides: TGTGCCAGCAGCTTGGGGGAATCACCCCTCCACTTT.

This clonotype was detected only a few times. The rearrangement uses TRBV10-1 and TRBJ2-3; 12 bases are a match to TRBD2. V lost 6 bases and J lost 0; bases outside the gene matches: 13. The CDR3 spans 19 residues. Germline V CDR1 and CDR2: WNHNN, SYGVQD (reference sequence). In DNA, the CDR3 is TGCGCCAGCAGCGACCTCAAACCGGGACTAGCGGGTAGCACAGATACGCAGTATTTT. Amino acid sequence: CASSDLKPGLAGSTDTQYF.

On this clonotype: The CDR3 carries no conserved terminal phenylalanine or tryptophan, so it likely arises from a read error. This chain connects TRBV12-3 or TRBV12-4 to TRBJ2-7, with 7 bases that match TRBD1. The CDR3 spans 13 residues. The J segment lost 3 bases and the V segment lost 6 bases, leaving 5 bases of the junction unmatched. The CDR3 reads CASSPGQDYEQYL. The CDR3 bases are TGTGCCAGCAGCCCCGGACAGGACTACGAGCAGTACCTC.

This clonotype was detected ten times or more. The rearrangement uses TRBV20-1 and TRBJ2-1; D is unresolved. V shed 0 bases and J shed 0 bases, with 9 bases lying between them. This CDR3 region has 15 residues. From germline, CDR1 is DFQATT and CDR2 SNEGSKA (reference sequence). Here the CDR3 reads CSARDGSTSYNEQFF. CDR3 DNA: TGCAGTGCTAGAGATGGCTCAACCTCCTACAATGAGCAGTTCTTC.